This T cell receptor (beta chain) was identified during a study of blood T cells in healthy people across ages. A second about 7 to 12 cycle PCR used barcoded and J-beta primers. TCRdb passed the 5' RACE reads through MiXCR, listing each CDR3 protein once. Of roughly 1.4 million distinct CDR3 sequences in the sample, around 59% were seen once. In this sample, this clonotype turned up a few times. Trimming removed 0 bases at V and 0 bases at J, with 9 bases between. Germline V CDR1 and CDR2: MNHEY, SVGAGI. CDR3 length: 15 amino acids. The V call is TRBV6-5, the J call TRBJ2-7; D not resolved. The specimen sequenced was blood. The clonotype comes from a man younger than 35 in good health. The CDR3 coding sequence is TGTGCCAGCAGTTACTCGCATGGCAACTCCTACGAGCAGTACTTC. This sequence encodes CASSYSHGNSYEQYF.